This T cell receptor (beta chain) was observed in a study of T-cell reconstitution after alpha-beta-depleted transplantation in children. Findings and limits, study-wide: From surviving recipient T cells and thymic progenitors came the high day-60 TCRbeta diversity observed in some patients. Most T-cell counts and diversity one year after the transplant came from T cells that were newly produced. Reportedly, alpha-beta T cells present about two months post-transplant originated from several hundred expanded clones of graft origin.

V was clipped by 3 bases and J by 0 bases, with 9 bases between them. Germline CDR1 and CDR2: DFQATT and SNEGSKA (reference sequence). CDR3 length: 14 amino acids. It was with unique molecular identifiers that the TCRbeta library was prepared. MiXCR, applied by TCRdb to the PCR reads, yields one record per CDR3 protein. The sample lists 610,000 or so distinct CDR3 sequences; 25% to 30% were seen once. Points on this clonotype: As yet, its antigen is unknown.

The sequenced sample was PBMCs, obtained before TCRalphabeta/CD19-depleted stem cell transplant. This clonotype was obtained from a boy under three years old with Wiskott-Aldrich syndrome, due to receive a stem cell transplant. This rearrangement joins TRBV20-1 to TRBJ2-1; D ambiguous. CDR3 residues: CSASVRSSYNEQFF. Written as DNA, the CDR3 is TGCAGTGCTAGTGTCCGGAGCTCCTACAATGAGCAGTTCTTC.